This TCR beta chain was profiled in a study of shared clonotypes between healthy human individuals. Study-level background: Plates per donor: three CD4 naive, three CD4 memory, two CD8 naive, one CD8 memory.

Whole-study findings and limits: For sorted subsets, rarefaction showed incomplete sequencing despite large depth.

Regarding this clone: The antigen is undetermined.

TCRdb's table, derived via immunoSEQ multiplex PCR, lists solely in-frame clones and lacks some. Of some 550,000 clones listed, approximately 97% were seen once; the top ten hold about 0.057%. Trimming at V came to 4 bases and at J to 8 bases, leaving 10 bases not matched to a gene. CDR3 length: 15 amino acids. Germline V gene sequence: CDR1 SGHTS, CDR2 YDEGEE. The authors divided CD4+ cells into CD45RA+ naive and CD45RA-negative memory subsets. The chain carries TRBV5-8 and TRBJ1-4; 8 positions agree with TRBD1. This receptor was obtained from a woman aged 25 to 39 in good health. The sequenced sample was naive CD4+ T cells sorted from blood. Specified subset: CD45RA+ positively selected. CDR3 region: CASSITGTGAEKLFF. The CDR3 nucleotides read TGTGCCAGCAGCATAACCGGGACAGGAGCGGAAAAACTGTTTTTT. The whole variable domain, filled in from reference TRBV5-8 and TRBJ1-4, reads EAGVTQSPTHLIKTRGQQATLRCSPISGHTSVYWYQQALGLGLQFLLWYDEGEERNRGNFPPRFSGRQFPNYSSELNVNALELEDSALYLCASSITGTGAEKLFFGSGTQLSVL.